This T cell receptor (beta chain) stems from a study of human T cells and chemical hapten exposure. Study-wide context: Small pooled library volume differences mainly caused per-sample TCR yield variation.

The V end lost 6 bases, the J end lost 2 bases, and 8 bases lay between the germline ends. This CDR3 comprises 12 residues. The germline gives CDR1 DFQATT, CDR2 SNEGSKA (reference sequence). This clonotype came up once. Possible read error: a much larger clone is one base away. In this CDR3 the conserved last residue, phenylalanine or tryptophan, is missing, so a read error is likely. The time point denotes: patch test 2, 6 weeks after DPC sensitization. Indicated treatment: therapeutic diphenylcyclopropenone sensitization with weekly scalp DPC. In TCRdb, the RACE reads were re-called with MiXCR into one record per CDR3 protein. The table has 95,000 or so distinct CDR3 sequences, more than 9.5% seen once; the top ten hold 2.5% to 3.5%.

This receptor was identified in a woman aged 40 to 49 with alopecia areata. Some clones in this sample may be carry-over from other donors' samples. V is TRBV20-1 and J is TRBJ1-5, with D unresolved. Sequenced material: whole blood, taken in connection with sensitization to the hapten diphenylcyclopropenone (DPC). The CDR3 DNA sequence: TGCAGTGCGTGGACTGGCAATCAGCCCCAGCATGTT. Its protein product is CSAWTGNQPQHV.